Presented here are 10 T cell receptor beta chains from one specimen sequenced in a study of T cell therapy after organ transplantation. Time point specified: 20-29 weeks after completion of therapy. Sequencing was performed with immunoSEQ multiplex PCR; in TCRdb, only in-frame clones are kept and a portion is missing. Of roughly 15,000 clones detected, less than 90% appear once; the ten largest clones hold around a third. Their antigens remain unidentified. The sample was CD8+ T cells from blood, taken after autologous CMV-specific T cell therapy. The source is a human patient who had received a solid organ transplant and had CMV disease. Some T cells may arise from the graft donor.

The chain couples TRBV6-6 to TRBJ1-1, with D hard to call. The germline gives CDR1 MNHNY, CDR2 SVGAGI (reference sequence). Trimming cost V 5 bases and J 0 bases, with 10 bases left between them. The CDR3 is 14 residues long. The CDR3 DNA reads TGTGCCAGCAGTCGTATCATTTTGAACACTGAAGCTTTCTTT. It encodes CASSRIILNTEAFF.

V is TRBV10-3 and J is TRBJ2-1; D tentatively fits TRBD1 or TRBD2 (5 bases each). This CDR3 is built from 16 residues. Germline-derived CDR1 and CDR2 are ENHRY and SYGVKD. V lost 3 bases to trimming and J lost 4 bases, with 16 bases between them. The CDR3 sequence is CAISDLSEGEYNEQFF. The CDR3, as DNA: TGTGCCATCAGTGATCTCTCGGAAGGGGAGTACAATGAGCAGTTCTTC.

The chain is built from TRBV6-6 and TRBJ2-2; tentatively, D is TRBD1 (5 bases). This CDR3 has 15 amino acids. From germline, CDR1 is MNHNY and CDR2 SVGAGI (reference sequence). Trimming pared 2 bases from V and 2 bases from J, leaving 9 bases between. The CDR3 loop is CASSYLGHNTGELFF. The CDR3 bases are TGTGCCAGCAGTTACCTCGGACATAACACCGGGGAGCTGTTTTTT.

This chain links TRBV13 with TRBJ2-3; 7 bases are shared with TRBD2. The CDR3 spans 16 residues. Trimming removed 3 bases from V and 2 bases from J; junction bases left unmatched: 8. In germline, CDR1 is PRHDT, CDR2 FYEKMQ (reference sequence). The CDR3 coding sequence is TGTGCCAGCAGCTTGTCTCGGGGGGTACTCACAGATACGCAGTATTTT. This gives the protein CASSLSRGVLTDTQYF.

The rearrangement uses TRBV9 and TRBJ1-2, with D uncertain. This CDR3 is 15 amino acids long. Trimming cost V 0 bases and J 4 bases, with 13 bases left between them. Germline-derived CDR1 and CDR2 are SGDLS and YYNGEE. CDR3 loop: CASSVALVESYGYTF. The CDR3 DNA is TGTGCCAGCAGCGTAGCCTTAGTCGAGAGCTATGGCTACACCTTC. The variable domain in full, completed from reference TRBV9 and TRBJ1-2, reads DSGVTQTPKHLITATGQRVTLRCSPRSGDLSVYWYQQSLDQGLQFLIQYYNGEERAKGNILERFSAQQFPDLHSELNLSSLELGDSALYFCASSVALVESYGYTFGSGTRLTVV.

V and J are TRBV25-1 and TRBJ2-1; either TRBD1 or TRBD2 may fit D (5 bases each). V was cut by 6 bases and J by 6 bases, with 15 bases left in between. This CDR3 has 14 amino acids. Germline V gives CDR1 MGHDK, CDR2 SYGVNS. CDR3 nucleotides: TGTGCCAGCAGCTTTTCGGGACGTTCCAATGAGCAGTTCTTC. Translated: CASSFSGRSNEQFF. The whole variable domain, remainder taken from reference TRBV25-1 and TRBJ2-1, is EADIYQTPRYLVIGTGKKITLECSQTMGHDKMYWYQQDPGMELHLIHYSYGVNSTEKGDLSSESTVSRIRTEHFPLTLESARPSHTSQYLCASSFSGRSNEQFFGPGTRLTVL.

The V call is TRBV6-5, the J call TRBJ2-7; D gene ambiguous. The CDR3 runs to 13 residues. Trimming took off 0 bases at V and 13 bases at J, with 16 bases between the two ends. Germline V lookup: CDR1 MNHEY, CDR2 SVGAGI. DNA of the CDR3: TGTGCCAGCAGTTACTCGACTGAAGAAGCCTTTTACTTC. Protein sequence: CASSYSTEEAFYF.

The V call is TRBV6-5, the J call TRBJ2-7; D is uncertain. The germline V gene has CDR1 MNHEY and CDR2 SVGAGI. Between the trimmed V and J ends, which lost 3 bases and 0 bases, there was a span of 12 bases. The CDR3 contains 15 residues. The CDR3: CASSYLGGSSYEQYF. CDR3 DNA sequence: TGTGCCAGCAGTTATTTGGGCGGTAGCTCCTACGAGCAGTACTTC.

This clone has just one count. V is TRBV5-1 and J is TRBJ2-7; possibly TRBD2 for D (5 bases). CDR1 SGHRS and CDR2 YFSETQ come from the germline V gene. Between the trimmed V and J ends, which lost 6 bases and 4 bases, there was a span of 11 bases. The CDR3 has 12 residues. CDR3 sequence (DNA): TGCGCCAGCACAGAGGACTTTTACGAGCAGTACTTC. It codes for CASTEDFYEQYF.

The gene calls are TRBV7-8 and TRBJ2-7; D may be TRBD2 (5 bases). This CDR3 comprises 14 residues. CDR1 and CDR2 (germline): SGHVS, FQNEAQ. V was cut by 6 bases and J by 6 bases, with 18 bases left in between. CDR3 loop: CASSQLLRGLEQYF. The CDR3 bases are TGTGCCAGCAGTCAGTTATTACGGGGTCTCGAGCAGTACTTC.